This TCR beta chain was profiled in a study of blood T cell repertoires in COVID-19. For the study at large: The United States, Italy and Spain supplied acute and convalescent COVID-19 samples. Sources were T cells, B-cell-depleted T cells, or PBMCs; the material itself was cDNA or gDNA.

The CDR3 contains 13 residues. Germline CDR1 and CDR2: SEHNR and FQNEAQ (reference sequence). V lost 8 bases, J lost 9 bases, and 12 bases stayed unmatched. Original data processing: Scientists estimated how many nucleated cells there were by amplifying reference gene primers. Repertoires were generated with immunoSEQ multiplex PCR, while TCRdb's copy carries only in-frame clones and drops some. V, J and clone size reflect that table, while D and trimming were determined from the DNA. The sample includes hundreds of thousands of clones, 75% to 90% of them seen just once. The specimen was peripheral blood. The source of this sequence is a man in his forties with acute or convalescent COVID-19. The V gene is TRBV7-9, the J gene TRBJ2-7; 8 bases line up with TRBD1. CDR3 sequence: CASSPAGGQGQYF. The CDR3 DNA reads TGTGCCAGCTCGCCGGCAGGGGGCCAGGGGCAGTACTTC.